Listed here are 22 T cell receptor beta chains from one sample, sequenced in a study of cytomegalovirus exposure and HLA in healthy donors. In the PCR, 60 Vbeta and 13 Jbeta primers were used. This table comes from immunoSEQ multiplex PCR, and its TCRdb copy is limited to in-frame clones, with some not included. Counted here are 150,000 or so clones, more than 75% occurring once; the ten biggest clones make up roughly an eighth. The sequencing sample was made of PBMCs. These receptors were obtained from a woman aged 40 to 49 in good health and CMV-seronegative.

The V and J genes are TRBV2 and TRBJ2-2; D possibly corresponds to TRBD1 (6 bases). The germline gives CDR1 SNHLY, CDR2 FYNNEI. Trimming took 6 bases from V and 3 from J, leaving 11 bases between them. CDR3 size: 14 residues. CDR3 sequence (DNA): TGTGCCAGCAGATCAGGGGTGGACACCGGGGAGCTGTTTTTT. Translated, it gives CASRSGVDTGELFF.

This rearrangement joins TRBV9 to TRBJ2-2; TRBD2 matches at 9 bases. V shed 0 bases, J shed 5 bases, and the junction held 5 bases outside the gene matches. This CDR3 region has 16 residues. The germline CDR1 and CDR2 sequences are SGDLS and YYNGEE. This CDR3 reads CASSVETAGGTGELFF. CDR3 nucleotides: TGTGCCAGCAGCGTAGAAACTGCGGGAGGGACCGGGGAGCTGTTTTTT.

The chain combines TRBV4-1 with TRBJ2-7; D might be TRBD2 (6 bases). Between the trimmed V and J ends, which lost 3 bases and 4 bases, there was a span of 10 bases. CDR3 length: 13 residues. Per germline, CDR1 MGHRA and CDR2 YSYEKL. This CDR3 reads CASSQATRYEQYF. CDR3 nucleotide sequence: TGCGCCAGCAGCCAGGCGACTAGATACGAGCAGTACTTC.

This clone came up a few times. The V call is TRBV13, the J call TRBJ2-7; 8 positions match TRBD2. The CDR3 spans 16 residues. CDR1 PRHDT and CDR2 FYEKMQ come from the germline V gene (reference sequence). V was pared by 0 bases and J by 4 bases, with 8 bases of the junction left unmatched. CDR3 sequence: CASSLGPGGASYEQYF. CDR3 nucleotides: TGTGCCAGCAGCTTAGGCCCCGGGGGGGCATCGTACGAGCAGTACTTC. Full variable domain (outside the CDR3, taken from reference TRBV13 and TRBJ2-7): AAGVIQSPRHLIKEKRETATLKCYPIPRHDTVYWYQQGPGQDPQFLISFYEKMQSDKGSIPDRFSAQQFSDYHSELNMSSLELGDSALYFCASSLGPGGASYEQYFGPGTRLTVT.

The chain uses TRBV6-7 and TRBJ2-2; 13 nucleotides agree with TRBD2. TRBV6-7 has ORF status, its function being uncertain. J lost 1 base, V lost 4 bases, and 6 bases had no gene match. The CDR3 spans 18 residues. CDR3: CASSWRLAGGLNTGELFF. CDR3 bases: TGTGCCAGCAGTTGGCGACTAGCGGGGGGTTTGAACACCGGGGAGCTGTTTTTT.

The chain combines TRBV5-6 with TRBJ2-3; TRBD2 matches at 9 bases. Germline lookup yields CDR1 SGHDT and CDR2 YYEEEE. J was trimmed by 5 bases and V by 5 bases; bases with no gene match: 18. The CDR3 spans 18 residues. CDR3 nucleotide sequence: TGTGCCAGCAGTGAATGGGGGGCCGGCGGGGGGGTAGGAGATACGCAGTATTTT. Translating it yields CASSEWGAGGGVGDTQYF.

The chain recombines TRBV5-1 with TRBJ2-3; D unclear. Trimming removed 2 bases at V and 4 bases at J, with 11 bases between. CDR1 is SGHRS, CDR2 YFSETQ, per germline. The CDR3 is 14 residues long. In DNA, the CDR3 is TGCGCCAGCAGCTTTAGCCCCTACGCAGATACGCAGTATTTT. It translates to CASSFSPYADTQYF. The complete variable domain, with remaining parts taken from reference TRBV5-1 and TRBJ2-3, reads KAGVTQTPRYLIKTRGQQVTLSCSPISGHRSVSWYQQTPGQGLQFLFEYFSETQRNKGNFPGRFSGRQFSNSRSEMNVSTLELGDSALYLCASSFSPYADTQYFGPGTRLTVL.

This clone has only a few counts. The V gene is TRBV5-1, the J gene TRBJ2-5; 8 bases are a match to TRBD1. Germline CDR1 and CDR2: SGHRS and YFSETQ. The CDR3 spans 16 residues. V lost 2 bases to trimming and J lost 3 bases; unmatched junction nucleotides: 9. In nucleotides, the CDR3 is TGCGCCAGCAGCTTACCGGGACAGGAACCTAAAGAGACCCAGTACTTC. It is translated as CASSLPGQEPKETQYF.

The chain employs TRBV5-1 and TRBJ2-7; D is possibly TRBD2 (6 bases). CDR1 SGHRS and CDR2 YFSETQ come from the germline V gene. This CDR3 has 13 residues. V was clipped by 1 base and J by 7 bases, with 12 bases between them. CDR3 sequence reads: CASSLTSRDEQYF. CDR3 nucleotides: TGCGCCAGCAGCTTGACTAGCCGGGATGAGCAGTACTTC.

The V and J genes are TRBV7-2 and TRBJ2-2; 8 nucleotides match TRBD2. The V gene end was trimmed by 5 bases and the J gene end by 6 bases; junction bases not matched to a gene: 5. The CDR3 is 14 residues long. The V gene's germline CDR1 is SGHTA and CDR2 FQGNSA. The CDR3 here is CASSPGLAPGELFF. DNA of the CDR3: TGTGCCAGCAGCCCTGGACTAGCTCCCGGGGAGCTGTTTTTT.

CDR3 nucleotide sequence: TGTGCCAGCAGCCTCCTGAGGGGGCCGTACATGAACACTGAAGCTTTCTTT. Translated: CASSLLRGPYMNTEAFF. J is TRBJ1-1 and V is TRBV7-3; 7 nucleotides match TRBD1. Trimming removed 5 bases from V and 0 bases from J; junction bases left unmatched: 12. The CDR3 is 17 amino acids. Germline loops: CDR1 SGHTA, CDR2 FQGTGA. The full variable domain, its missing parts supplied by reference TRBV7-3 and TRBJ1-1, is GAGVSQTPSNKVTEKGKYVELRCDPISGHTALYWYRQSLGQGPEFLIYFQGTGAADDSGLPNDRFFAVRPEGSVSTLKIQRTERGDSAVYLCASSLLRGPYMNTEAFFGQGTRLTVV.

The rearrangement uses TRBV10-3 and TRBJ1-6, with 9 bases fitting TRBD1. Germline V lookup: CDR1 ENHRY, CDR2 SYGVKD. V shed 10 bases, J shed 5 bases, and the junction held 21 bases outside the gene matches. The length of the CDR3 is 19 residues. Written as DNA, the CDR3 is TGTGCCACCAACCGCGGGGGACAGGGTAATCGGCGCGATAATTCACCCCTCCACTTT. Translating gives CATNRGGQGNRRDNSPLHF.

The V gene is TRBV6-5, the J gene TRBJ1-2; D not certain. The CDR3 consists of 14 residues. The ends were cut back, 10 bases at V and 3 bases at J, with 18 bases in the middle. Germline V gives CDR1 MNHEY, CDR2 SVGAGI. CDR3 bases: TGTGCCACCTCCCGCTCTCAAAAGCACTATGGCTACACCTTC. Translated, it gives CATSRSQKHYGYTF.

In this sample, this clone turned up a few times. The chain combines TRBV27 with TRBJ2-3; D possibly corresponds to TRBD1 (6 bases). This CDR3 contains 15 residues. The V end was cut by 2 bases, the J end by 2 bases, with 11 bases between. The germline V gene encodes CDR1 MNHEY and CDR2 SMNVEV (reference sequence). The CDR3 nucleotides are TGTGCCAGCAGTTTACAGGGGCGGGTCACAGATACGCAGTATTTT. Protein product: CASSLQGRVTDTQYF.

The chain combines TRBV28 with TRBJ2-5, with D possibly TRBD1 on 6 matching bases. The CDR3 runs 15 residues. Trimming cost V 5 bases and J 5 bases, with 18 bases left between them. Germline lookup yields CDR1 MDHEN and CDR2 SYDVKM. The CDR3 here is CASSAPDSVSETQYF. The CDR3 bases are TGTGCCAGCAGTGCTCCGGACAGCGTGTCGGAGACCCAGTACTTC.

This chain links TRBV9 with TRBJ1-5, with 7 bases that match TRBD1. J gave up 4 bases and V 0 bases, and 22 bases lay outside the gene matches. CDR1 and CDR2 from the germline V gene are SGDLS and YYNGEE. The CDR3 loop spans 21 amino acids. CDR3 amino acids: CASSVDTRGTAHPVPNQPQHF. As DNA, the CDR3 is TGTGCCAGCAGCGTAGACACACGGGGGACAGCTCACCCAGTCCCTAATCAGCCCCAGCATTTT.

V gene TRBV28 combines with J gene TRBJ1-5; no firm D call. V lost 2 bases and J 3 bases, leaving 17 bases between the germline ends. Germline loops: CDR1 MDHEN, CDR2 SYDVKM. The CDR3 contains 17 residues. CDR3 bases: TGTGCCAGCAGTTTAGGGCAGCCCAGCCTATACAATCAGCCCCAGCATTTT. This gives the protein CASSLGQPSLYNQPQHF. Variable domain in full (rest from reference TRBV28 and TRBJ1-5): DVKVTQSSRYLVKRTGEKVFLECVQDMDHENMFWYRQDPGLGLRLIYFSYDVKMKEKGDIPEGYSVSREKKERFSLILESASTNQTSMYLCASSLGQPSLYNQPQHFGDGTRLSIL.

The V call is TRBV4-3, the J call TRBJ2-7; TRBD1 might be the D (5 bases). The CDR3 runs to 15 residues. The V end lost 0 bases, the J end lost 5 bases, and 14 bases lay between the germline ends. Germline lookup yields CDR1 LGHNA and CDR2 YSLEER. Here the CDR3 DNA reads TGCGCCAGCAGCCAAGAAGAAGAAGGGGCGAACGAGCAGTACTTC. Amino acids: CASSQEEEGANEQYF.

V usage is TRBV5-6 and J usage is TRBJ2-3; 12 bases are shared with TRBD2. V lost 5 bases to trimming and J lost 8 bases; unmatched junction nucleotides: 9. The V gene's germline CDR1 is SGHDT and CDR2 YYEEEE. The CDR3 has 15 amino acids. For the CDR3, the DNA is TGTGCCAGCAGTCTAAGACTAGCGGGAGTTGTTACGCAGTATTTT. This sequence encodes CASSLRLAGVVTQYF.

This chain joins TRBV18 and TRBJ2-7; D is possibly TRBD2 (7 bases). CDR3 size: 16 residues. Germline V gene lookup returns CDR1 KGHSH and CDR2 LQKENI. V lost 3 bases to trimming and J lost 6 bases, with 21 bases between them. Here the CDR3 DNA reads TGTGCCAGCTCACCCGACCCGGCAAGGGGGGGGAGCGAGCAGTACTTC. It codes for CASSPDPARGGSEQYF.

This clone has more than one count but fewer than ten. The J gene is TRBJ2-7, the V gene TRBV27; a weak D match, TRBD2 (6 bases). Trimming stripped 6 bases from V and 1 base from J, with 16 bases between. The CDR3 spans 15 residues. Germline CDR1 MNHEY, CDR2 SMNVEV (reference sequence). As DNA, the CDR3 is TGTGCCAGCAGAGGACTACCCGGAGGGTCCTACGAGCAGTACTTC. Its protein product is CASRGLPGGSYEQYF.

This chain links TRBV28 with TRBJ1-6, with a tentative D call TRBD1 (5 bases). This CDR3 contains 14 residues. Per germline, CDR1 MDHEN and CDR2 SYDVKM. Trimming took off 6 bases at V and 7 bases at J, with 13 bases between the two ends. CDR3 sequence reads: CASSTWGVNSPLHF. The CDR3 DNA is TGTGCCAGCAGCACTTGGGGCGTAAATTCACCCCTCCACTTT.